Reported below is one TCR beta chain. As yet, its antigen is unknown. These data are taken from a study of T cell repertoires in cytomegalovirus infection. Study context: Recently identified HLA-C-restricted CMV epitopes were among the peptides used. Matching HLA type and CMV infection were both indicated by public TCR beta signatures. General study points: HLA-C-restricted, CMV-specific TCR beta clonotypes were dominant ex vivo.

This CDR3 has 15 residues. Germline-derived CDR1 and CDR2 are MNHEY and SVGAGI. With V trimmed by 0 bases and J by 8 bases, 6 bases remained unmatched. Each CDR3 protein gets one entry after TCRdb re-called the reads with MiXCR. Here the sample spans roughly 160,000 distinct CDR3 sequences, 20% to 25% being singletons. The receptor's source is a human donor in good health (CMV status not recorded). Some clones in this sample may be carry-over from other donors' samples. The sample consisted of CD8+ T cells from cultured PBMCs, taken from culture after CMV antigen stimulation. The genes are TRBV6-5 and TRBJ1-2; 10 positions match TRBD1. CDR3 in DNA: TGTGCCAGCAGTTACTCGACAGGGGGCTGGGGGGGCTACACCTTC. Residues: CASSYSTGGWGGYTF.